These T cell receptor beta chains were read from a single sample in a study of shared clonotypes between healthy human individuals. TCRdb keeps only in-frame clones here, not all; method: immunoSEQ multiplex PCR. The sample lists some 1 million clones, roughly 75% occurring once. Material for sequencing was memory CD4+ T cells sorted from blood. These receptors all come from a man younger than 30 in good health. Each CDR3 is given with its conserved first and last residue. A D gene is named only where the DNA matches it firmly. Size tells how often a clone was seen (once, few, many) or the class of an expanded clone, and some rows leave it out.

cdr3_aa: CASSPLTSGNYNEQFF; cdr3_nt: TGTGCCAGCTCACCCCTGACTAGCGGGAACTACAATGAGCAGTTCTTC; v_call: TRBV18; clone_size: -; j_call: TRBJ2-1; d_call: TRBD2
cdr3_aa: CASKQTDTQYF; cdr3_nt: TGTGCCAGCAAACAAACAGATACGCAGTATTTT; v_call: TRBV6-5; clone_size: few; j_call: TRBJ2-3; d_call: -
cdr3_aa: CASSLSRVENEQFF; cdr3_nt: TGTGCCAGCAGTTTATCGCGGGTTGAAAATGAGCAGTTCTTC; v_call: TRBV27; clone_size: -; j_call: TRBJ2-1; d_call: -
cdr3_aa: CASSEWGSGVYEQYF; cdr3_nt: TGTGCCAGCAGTGAATGGGGTAGCGGGGTCTACGAGCAGTACTTC; v_call: TRBV25-1; clone_size: -; j_call: TRBJ2-7; d_call: TRBD2
cdr3_aa: CASNKVRTNYGYTF; cdr3_nt: TGTGCCAGTAATAAGGTCAGAACTAACTATGGCTACACCTTC; v_call: TRBV19; clone_size: -; j_call: TRBJ1-2; d_call: -
cdr3_aa: CASSSGHLGHF; cdr3_nt: TGTGCCAGTAGTAGTGGACACCTAGGGCATTTT; v_call: TRBV19; clone_size: -; j_call: TRBJ1-5; d_call: -
cdr3_aa: CASSFGRGSGGYTF; cdr3_nt: TGTGCCAGCAGCTTCGGCAGGGGATCGGGTGGCTACACCTTC; v_call: TRBV5-8; clone_size: -; j_call: TRBJ1-2; d_call: -
cdr3_aa: CASSLGGARSPLHF; cdr3_nt: TGTGCCAGCAGCTTGGGGGGCGCGAGATCACCCCTCCACTTT; v_call: TRBV7-9; clone_size: many; j_call: TRBJ1-6; d_call: -
cdr3_aa: CASSWGFWNQPQHF; cdr3_nt: TGTGCCAGTAGTTGGGGGTTTTGGAATCAGCCCCAGCATTTT; v_call: TRBV19; clone_size: -; j_call: TRBJ1-5; d_call: -
cdr3_aa: CASSLVLAGGHEQFF; cdr3_nt: TGTGCCAGCAGCTTAGTGCTAGCGGGGGGACATGAGCAGTTCTTC; v_call: TRBV11-2; clone_size: -; j_call: TRBJ2-1; d_call: TRBD2
cdr3_aa: CASSDRVTGANVLTF; cdr3_nt: TGTGCCAGCAGTGATCGGGTAACTGGGGCCAACGTCCTGACTTTC; v_call: TRBV6-1; clone_size: -; j_call: TRBJ2-6; d_call: -
cdr3_aa: CASIPQVGNEQFF; cdr3_nt: TGTGCCAGCATCCCCCAGGTGGGCAATGAGCAGTTCTTC; v_call: TRBV6-1; clone_size: -; j_call: TRBJ2-1; d_call: -
cdr3_aa: CASSQDLGTSGVYYEQYF; cdr3_nt: TGTGCCAGCAGCCAAGATTTAGGGACTAGCGGGGTGTACTACGAGCAGTACTTC; v_call: TRBV4-2; clone_size: -; j_call: TRBJ2-7; d_call: TRBD2
cdr3_aa: CASSLDRGPGEQYF; cdr3_nt: TGTGCCAGCAGCTTGGACAGGGGTCCGGGGGAGCAGTACTTC; v_call: TRBV5-6; clone_size: -; j_call: TRBJ2-7; d_call: TRBD1
cdr3_aa: CASSSGARLGVDEQFF; cdr3_nt: TGTGCCAGCTCAAGCGGGGCGAGGCTGGGGGTCGATGAGCAGTTCTTC; v_call: TRBV18; clone_size: -; j_call: TRBJ2-1; d_call: TRBD2
cdr3_aa: CASSPRGRADTQYF; cdr3_nt: TGTGCCAGCAGCCCCCGAGGGCGGGCAGATACGCAGTATTTT; v_call: TRBV28; clone_size: -; j_call: TRBJ2-3; d_call: -
cdr3_aa: CAASRGREGDTQYF; cdr3_nt: TGTGCCGCCTCACGGGGGAGGGAGGGAGATACGCAGTATTTT; v_call: TRBV2; clone_size: -; j_call: TRBJ2-3; d_call: TRBD2
cdr3_aa: CASSAGQKQPQHF; cdr3_nt: TGTGCCAGTAGTGCGGGACAGAAACAGCCCCAGCATTTT; v_call: TRBV19; clone_size: -; j_call: TRBJ1-5; d_call: TRBD1
cdr3_aa: CASSLRDRSTDTQYF; cdr3_nt: TGCGCCAGCAGCTTGCGGGACCGGAGCACAGATACGCAGTATTTT; v_call: TRBV5-1; clone_size: -; j_call: TRBJ2-3; d_call: -
cdr3_aa: CASTPDRGFGETQYF; cdr3_nt: TGTGCCAGCACCCCCGACAGGGGTTTTGGAGAGACCCAGTACTTC; v_call: TRBV5-4; clone_size: -; j_call: TRBJ2-5; d_call: TRBD1
cdr3_aa: CASSQGSLVAHEQYF; cdr3_nt: TGCGCCAGCAGCCAAGGATCCCTAGTCGCCCACGAGCAGTACTTC; v_call: TRBV4-3; clone_size: -; j_call: TRBJ2-7; d_call: -
cdr3_aa: CASSLGYRGLPGANVLTF; cdr3_nt: TGTGCCAGCAGCTTGGGTTACAGGGGGCTACCTGGGGCCAACGTCCTGACTTTC; v_call: TRBV13; clone_size: -; j_call: TRBJ2-6; d_call: TRBD1
cdr3_aa: CASSIRGRSTDTQYF; cdr3_nt: TGTGCCAGTAGTATACGCGGGAGGAGTACCGATACGCAGTATTTT; v_call: TRBV19; clone_size: -; j_call: TRBJ2-3; d_call: TRBD2